The rows below give T cell receptor beta chains drawn from one sample of a study of blood T cells in healthy people across ages. TCRdb itself ran the 5' RACE reads through MiXCR, one entry per CDR3 protein. The sample lists approximately 1,000,000 distinct CDR3 sequences; more than 40% were seen once. The sample taken for sequencing was blood. The origin of the receptors is a woman aged 55-69 years in good health. The CDR3 runs from the conserved cysteine through the conserved F or W. The order of the fields is J gene, D gene, clone size, V gene, CDR3 DNA, CDR3 protein. The D gene is left open where the match is weak. Only part of the rows carry a size: once, few, many, or a class if the clone is expanded.

J: TRBJ2-1
D: -
size: -
V: TRBV4-1
DNA: TGCGCCAGCAGCCAAGATGTCCAGTCCTACAATGAGCAGTTCTTC
CDR3: CASSQDVQSYNEQFF

J: TRBJ2-7
D: -
size: -
V: TRBV6-1
DNA: TGTGCCAGCAGTGAATCAGTCAGTCCCTACGAGCAGTACTTC
CDR3: CASSESVSPYEQYF

J: TRBJ2-5
D: -
size: -
V: TRBV20-1
DNA: TGCAGTGCTAGAGGGGAGGCAGAGACCCAGTACTTC
CDR3: CSARGEAETQYF

J: TRBJ1-1
D: -
size: -
V: TRBV20-1
DNA: TGCAGTGCTTTTTACCCAATGAACACTGAAGCTTTCTTT
CDR3: CSAFYPMNTEAFF

J: TRBJ2-7
D: TRBD2
size: -
V: TRBV28
DNA: TGTGCCAGCATGTTGAGCGGGAGCGGTTCCTACGAGCAGTACTTC
CDR3: CASMLSGSGSYEQYF

J: TRBJ2-7
D: TRBD1
size: few
V: TRBV25-1
DNA: TGTGCCAGCACAAGGACAGGGAGGAACGAGCAGTACTTC
CDR3: CASTRTGRNEQYF

J: TRBJ2-1
D: TRBD2
size: -
V: TRBV7-6
DNA: TGTGCCAGCAGCTCCCGACTAGCGGGAGGCATCCGATACAATGAGCAGTTCTTC
CDR3: CASSSRLAGGIRYNEQFF

J: TRBJ2-6
D: -
size: -
V: TRBV7-9
DNA: TGTGCCAGCAGCTTCCTTCAGGGCGTCCTGACTTTC
CDR3: CASSFLQGVLTF

J: TRBJ2-1
D: TRBD2
size: -
V: TRBV7-2
DNA: TGTGCCAGCAGCTCAAACGGGGCGGGAGGAACATACAATGAGCAGTTCTTC
CDR3: CASSSNGAGGTYNEQFF

J: TRBJ1-1
D: TRBD1
size: -
V: TRBV4-1
DNA: TGCGCCAGCAGCCCAACCAGGGGGCTCGGGACTGAAGCTTTCTTT
CDR3: CASSPTRGLGTEAFF

J: TRBJ2-5
D: TRBD2
size: few
V: TRBV18
DNA: TGTGCCAGCTCACCAATCAGCGGGATGGGTGGCGAGACCCAGTACTTC
CDR3: CASSPISGMGGETQYF

J: TRBJ2-3
D: -
size: -
V: TRBV11-2
DNA: TGTGCCGGCAGGCTCGTGGGGGAAGATACGCAGTATTTT
CDR3: CAGRLVGEDTQYF

J: TRBJ2-7
D: -
size: -
V: TRBV6-5
DNA: TGTGCCAGCAAAAGGGCGGTATCCTACAATGAGCAGTACTTC
CDR3: CASKRAVSYNEQYF

J: TRBJ2-7
D: -
size: -
V: TRBV15
DNA: TGTGCCACCAGCAGAGGGGGGTTTTACGAGCAGTACTTC
CDR3: CATSRGGFYEQYF

J: TRBJ2-5
D: -
size: few
V: TRBV6-1
DNA: TGTGCCAGCACTGGACTGACGCGGGGGACCCAGTACTTC
CDR3: CASTGLTRGTQYF

J: TRBJ2-2
D: TRBD2
size: -
V: TRBV4-2
DNA: TGTGCCAGCAGCCAAGATCCTAGCGGGGGTAGCGGGGAGCTGTTTTTT
CDR3: CASSQDPSGGSGELFF

J: TRBJ2-7
D: -
size: -
V: TRBV6-5
DNA: TGTGCCAGCAGTTACGGCGACGTGGTCTCCTACGAGCAGTACTTC
CDR3: CASSYGDVVSYEQYF

J: TRBJ2-1
D: -
size: -
V: TRBV12-3/TRBV12-4
DNA: TGTGCCAGCAGTTATTTTACCCTCCGGACCCTTGGGGTCAATGAGCAGTTCTTC
CDR3: CASSYFTLRTLGVNEQFF

J: TRBJ1-1
D: TRBD1
size: -
V: TRBV27
DNA: TGTGCCAGCAGTTTATCCCAGGGGGCAAACACTGAAGCTTTCTTT
CDR3: CASSLSQGANTEAFF

J: TRBJ2-7
D: TRBD1
size: -
V: TRBV28
DNA: TGTGCCAGCACTTGCGGGACAGGGAGGGGATACGAGCAGTACTTC
CDR3: CASTCGTGRGYEQYF

J: TRBJ2-7
D: TRBD2
size: few
V: TRBV10-2
DNA: TGCGCCAGCAGTGAGTCTGCTGGGACTACCTACGAGCAGTACTTC
CDR3: CASSESAGTTYEQYF

J: TRBJ2-5
D: -
size: few
V: TRBV12-3/TRBV12-4
DNA: TGTGCCAGCAGTCGCATGTTATCCCAAGAGACCCAGTACTTC
CDR3: CASSRMLSQETQYF

J: TRBJ1-6
D: -
size: -
V: TRBV21-1
DNA: TGTGCCAGCAGCAAAGCCCCGGGACAGGAAAATTCACCCCTCCACTTT
CDR3: CASSKAPGQENSPLHF

J: TRBJ2-1
D: TRBD2
size: -
V: TRBV5-1
DNA: TGCGCCAGCAGCTTGGTTGTGACTAGCGGGGCAAATGAGCAGTTCTTC
CDR3: CASSLVVTSGANEQFF

J: TRBJ2-1
D: TRBD2
size: -
V: TRBV20-1
DNA: TGCAGTGCAACCGGTAGCGGGAGAAGTCTGGAGCAGTTCTTC
CDR3: CSATGSGRSLEQFF

J: TRBJ2-7
D: -
size: -
V: TRBV27
DNA: TGTGCCAGCAGTTTAAACAGGGCGGGAGAGCAGTACTTC
CDR3: CASSLNRAGEQYF

J: TRBJ2-1
D: -
size: few
V: TRBV29-1
DNA: TGCAGCGTCCCTGGTGGGGGCCCTCGGGAGCAGTTCTTC
CDR3: CSVPGGGPREQFF

J: TRBJ2-4
D: -
size: -
V: TRBV7-8
DNA: TGTGCCAGCAGCTTAGGTGCTAGCGCCAGGGAGCAGTACTTC
CDR3: CASSLGASAREQYF

J: TRBJ2-7
D: -
size: few
V: TRBV27
DNA: TGTGCCAGCAGTTTACGAACCGGGACAAAATCCTACGAGCAGTACTTC
CDR3: CASSLRTGTKSYEQYF

J: TRBJ2-2
D: -
size: few
V: TRBV4-1
DNA: TGCGCCAGCAGCACCCGGCGACTGAATACGAACACCGGGGAGCTGTTTTTT
CDR3: CASSTRRLNTNTGELFF

J: TRBJ2-1
D: TRBD2
size: few
V: TRBV20-1
DNA: TGCAGTGCTAGAGAGGAAGCGGGAGGGTCGGGGTACAATGAGCAGTTCTTC
CDR3: CSAREEAGGSGYNEQFF

J: TRBJ2-1
D: TRBD1
size: few
V: TRBV5-1
DNA: TGCGCCAGCAGCTTGTCCCCAGGGGGCGCGTTTTTTAGGGATGAGCAGTTCTTC
CDR3: CASSLSPGGAFFRDEQFF

J: TRBJ2-1
D: -
size: -
V: TRBV11-2
DNA: TGTGCCAGCAGCTTAGCCAGCCCTACTTCATACAATGAGCAGTTCTTC
CDR3: CASSLASPTSYNEQFF

J: TRBJ2-7
D: -
size: -
V: TRBV9
DNA: TGTGCCAGCAGCGTAGCGGTGGGGGACTACGAGCAGTACTTC
CDR3: CASSVAVGDYEQYF

J: TRBJ1-3
D: -
size: -
V: TRBV9
DNA: TGTGCCAGCAGCGTAGCTCCGGGTGGGCAGATCTCTGGAAACACCATATATTTT
CDR3: CASSVAPGGQISGNTIYF

J: TRBJ2-1
D: -
size: few
V: TRBV6-7
DNA: TGTGCCAGCAGTTACTGTACCCTGACTATTCCCCTCCCCTCCTACAATGAGCAGTTCTTC
CDR3: CASSYCTLTIPLPSYNEQFF

J: TRBJ1-4
D: TRBD1
size: once
V: TRBV7-9
DNA: TGTGCCAGCAGCTCACCGGACAGGGGGCCGATTGAAAAACTGTTTTTT
CDR3: CASSSPDRGPIEKLFF

J: TRBJ1-5
D: -
size: -
V: TRBV20-1
DNA: TGCAGTGCTAGAGCGGTAGAGGAAAGCAATCAGCCCCAGCATTTT
CDR3: CSARAVEESNQPQHF

J: TRBJ2-3
D: -
size: few
V: TRBV10-3
DNA: TGTGCCATCAGGAGGGTGCTAGAGGGAGATACGCAGTATTTT
CDR3: CAIRRVLEGDTQYF

J: TRBJ2-7
D: -
size: few
V: TRBV10-3
DNA: TGTGCCATCAGTGAGCCCCGTCATGAGCAGTACTTC
CDR3: CAISEPRHEQYF

J: TRBJ1-5
D: TRBD1
size: -
V: TRBV11-2
DNA: TGTGCCAGCAGCGCTAACAGGGGGCATCATCAGCCCCAGCATTTT
CDR3: CASSANRGHHQPQHF

J: TRBJ2-1
D: -
size: -
V: TRBV7-9
DNA: TGTGCCAGCAGCTTAGGCAGCGGGCTTTCGCGCAATGAGCAGTTCTTC
CDR3: CASSLGSGLSRNEQFF

J: TRBJ2-1
D: -
size: few
V: TRBV20-1
DNA: TGCAGTGCTGGAGAGCCCAGGAATGAGCAGTTCTTC
CDR3: CSAGEPRNEQFF

J: TRBJ2-3
D: -
size: few
V: TRBV20-1
DNA: TGCAGTGCCAAGGCCTTTGGAGATACGCAGTATTTT
CDR3: CSAKAFGDTQYF